The present T cell receptor beta chain was sequenced within a study of cytomegalovirus exposure and HLA in healthy donors. General observations from the study: About 87% or about 30% of the time was how often most TCR beta V segments were productive, according to an earlier analysis.

PCR amplification relied on 60 Vbeta primers (plus 13 Jbeta primers). Here immunoSEQ multiplex PCR was the method, and the copy in TCRdb shows in-frame clones only, minus some. The table shows under 300,000 clones, with 65% to 85% occurring only once. As for this clone: Its antigen is unknown. The junction departs from the called germline gene at one end, perhaps through a read error.

Germline V gene sequence: CDR1 LNHDA, CDR2 SQIVND (reference sequence). This CDR3 is built from 14 residues. The rearrangement uses TRBV19 and TRBJ1-4; 7 positions agree with TRBD1. Input material: PBMCs. The source is a female donor in good health and CMV-seronegative. The chain's CDR3 is CASRRDRELERLFF. The DNA of the CDR3 is TGTGCCAGTAGGAGAGACAGGGAATTAGAAAGACTGTTTTTT.